The rows below give T cell receptor beta chains drawn from one sample of a study of T cell responses to AZD1222 COVID-19 vaccine. Here immunoSEQ multiplex PCR was the method, and the copy in TCRdb shows in-frame clones only, minus some. The table records 90,000 to 120,000 clones, around nine tenths of them present only once. This material consisted of peripheral blood, taken 28 days after the second AZD1222 dose. These receptors all stem from an adult who received the AZD1222 COVID-19 vaccine. Each CDR3 is given with its conserved first and last residue. The order of the fields is V gene, J gene, D gene, clone size, CDR3 DNA, CDR3 protein. D genes are given only for firm matches. A clone size is listed for some rows: how often the clone was seen (once, few, many), or a class if it is expanded.

>TRBV7-2|TRBJ1-4|.|.
TGTGCCAGCAGTCGGACCAGGGGCAATGGTGAAAAACTGTTTTTT
CASSRTRGNGEKLFF
>TRBV7-2|TRBJ1-6|.|few
TGTGCCAGCAACCCGAAAAAAGGCCCGGATTCACCCCTCCACTTT
CASNPKKGPDSPLHF
>TRBV30|TRBJ2-3|TRBD2|few
TGTGCCTGGAGTCTAGCGGGAGTCGCAGATACGCAGTATTTT
CAWSLAGVADTQYF
>TRBV3-1/TRBV3-2|TRBJ2-5|.|.
TGTGCCAGCAGCCAAGTAAAGAAAAGTGAATCGCAACTAGGCCTAGAGACCCAGTACTTC
CASSQVKKSESQLGLETQYF
>TRBV10-1|TRBJ2-7|TRBD2|.
TGCGCCCGACCTAGCGGGAGGGCCCTAAGCGAGCAGTACTTC
CARPSGRALSEQYF
>TRBV3-1/TRBV3-2|TRBJ2-1|TRBD1|.
TGTGCCAGCAGCCAAGGGGACAGGGTAGAGCAGTTCTTC
CASSQGDRVEQFF
>TRBV4-1|TRBJ1-5|TRBD1|.
TGCGCCAGCAGCCCGACAGGGTCGAGCAATCAGCCCCAGCATTTT
CASSPTGSSNQPQHF
>TRBV6-2/TRBV6-3|TRBJ1-5|.|few
TGTGCCAGCAGTTACCTAGATGGTACGTATCAGCCCCAGCATTTT
CASSYLDGTYQPQHF
>TRBV7-6|TRBJ1-6|.|.
TGTGCCAGCAGCTTTCGACATGGTTCACCCCTCCACTTT
CASSFRHGSPLHF
>TRBV29-1|TRBJ2-1|TRBD1|once
TGCAGCGTTGGGGGCATAGACAGGGTTTCCTACAATGAGCAGTTCTTC
CSVGGIDRVSYNEQFF
>TRBV18|TRBJ1-1|TRBD1|once
TGTGCCAGCTCACCAAACAGGGGGGCCCTTGACACTGAAGCTTTCTTT
CASSPNRGALDTEAFF
>TRBV28|TRBJ2-7|.|once
TGTGCCAGCAGTCTTCTAAGGGGGGAAGCGTACGAGCAGTACTTC
CASSLLRGEAYEQYF
>TRBV27|TRBJ1-2|TRBD1|.
TGTGCCAGCAGTGGACCAACTAACGTTGGGGACAGGGGGCTCTATGGCTACACCTTC
CASSGPTNVGDRGLYGYTF
>TRBV10-1|TRBJ2-7|TRBD2|.
TGCGCCAGCAGTGAGTCGCTAGCGGGAGACTACGAGCAGTACTTC
CASSESLAGDYEQYF
>TRBV19|TRBJ2-1|.|.
TGTGCCAGTAGTTCCGGACTGGATCTATCCAATGAGCAGTTCTTC
CASSSGLDLSNEQFF
>TRBV19|TRBJ2-1|.|.
TGTGCCAGTAGTATCGATCCGGGTGAGCAGTTCTTC
CASSIDPGEQFF
>TRBV28|TRBJ1-1|.|.
TGTGCCAGCAGACCAGAGATGAACACTGAAGCTTTCTTT
CASRPEMNTEAFF
>TRBV19|TRBJ2-5|.|.
TGTGCCAGTAGTATATCTGCGGCATCCGAGCAAGAGACCCAGTACTTC
CASSISAASEQETQYF
>TRBV5-1|TRBJ2-2|TRBD1|.
TGCGCCAGCAGCTTAAGTAGGGGACAGGGGATCTTATCCGGGGAGCTGTTTTTT
CASSLSRGQGILSGELFF
>TRBV7-3|TRBJ2-2|.|.
TGTGCCAGCAGCCGGACTCCCGGGGAGCTGTTTTTT
CASSRTPGELFF
>TRBV27|TRBJ2-7|TRBD1|.
TGTGCCAGCAGCCAGACAGGGTACGGGTACGAGCAGTACTTC
CASSQTGYGYEQYF
>TRBV29-1|TRBJ2-6|.|.
TGCAGCGTTGAAGACCGGGACTTTGGGGCCAACGTCCTGACTTTC
CSVEDRDFGANVLTF
>TRBV5-1|TRBJ2-5|.|.
TGCGCCAGCAGCTCTACAGAAGGGGGGCTGGAGACCCAGTACTTC
CASSSTEGGLETQYF
>TRBV6-2/TRBV6-3|TRBJ2-7|.|.
TGTGCCAGCAGTTACTCACGTATACGGGGGAACGAGCAGTACTTC
CASSYSRIRGNEQYF
>TRBV7-6|TRBJ2-1|TRBD1|once
TGTGCCAGCAGCTCCGACAGGGCCTCCTACAATGAGCAGTTCTTC
CASSSDRASYNEQFF
>TRBV6-2/TRBV6-3|TRBJ2-5|TRBD2|.
TGTGCCAGCAGTCCATATCTCGGCGGGAGGGCAGAGACCCAGTACTTC
CASSPYLGGRAETQYF
>TRBV7-8|TRBJ1-5|.|.
TGTGCCAGCAGCTTAGATGGTCACAGCAATCAGCCCCAGCATTTT
CASSLDGHSNQPQHF
>TRBV13|TRBJ1-1|.|once
TGTGCCAGCACCTCCAGGGAATTTGAGACTGAAGCTTTCTTT
CASTSREFETEAFF
>TRBV28|TRBJ2-7|.|.
TGTGCCAGCAGTCCCCCGGGACAGCAGTACTTC
CASSPPGQQYF
>TRBV18|TRBJ1-1|.|.
TGTGCCAGCTCCACCCGGATCGCGGAGGACACTGAAGCTTTCTTT
CASSTRIAEDTEAFF
>TRBV11-1|TRBJ2-3|TRBD2|.
TGTGCCAGCAGCTCTCTGAGCGGGGGGTCAGATACGCAGTATTTT
CASSSLSGGSDTQYF
>TRBV5-8|TRBJ2-3|.|.
TGTGCCAGCAGCAGAGGGAGTTCGGGCACAGATACGCAGTATTTT
CASSRGSSGTDTQYF
>TRBV9|TRBJ1-1|.|.
TGTGCCAGCAGCAATCTGAACACTGAAGCTTTCTTT
CASSNLNTEAFF
>TRBV2|TRBJ1-4|TRBD1|.
TGTGCCAGCAGTCTTAACCGGGACAGAAATGAAAAACTGTTTTTT
CASSLNRDRNEKLFF
>TRBV7-3|TRBJ2-3|.|.
TGTGCCAGCAGCACCTCGGAGGGAAGCGAGTTCACAGATACGCAGTATTTT
CASSTSEGSEFTDTQYF
>TRBV7-2|TRBJ2-7|TRBD2|.
TGTGCCAGCAGCTTAGTGGCTAGCGGGAGCTACGAGCAGTACTTC
CASSLVASGSYEQYF
>TRBV9|TRBJ2-3|.|.
TGTGCCAGCAGAGGCAGGGGAACAGATACGCAGTATTTT
CASRGRGTDTQYF
>TRBV19|TRBJ2-1|TRBD2|once
TGTGCCGCATCTAGCGGAAGGTACACCAATGAGCAGTTCTTC
CAASSGRYTNEQFF
>TRBV3-1/TRBV3-2|TRBJ1-1|.|.
TGTGCCAGCAGACTGACGGGAAGGGGCACTGAAGCTTTCTTT
CASRLTGRGTEAFF
>TRBV5-1|TRBJ1-1|.|once
TGCGCCAGCAGCCCCCGCGTAGGAAACATGAACACTGAAGCTTTCTTT
CASSPRVGNMNTEAFF